This is a list of T cell receptor beta chains from one sample in a study of blood T cell repertoires in COVID-19. Data came from immunoSEQ multiplex PCR; TCRdb stores just in-frame clones and leaves some out. Of some 150,000 clones listed, around nine tenths were seen once; the top ten hold approximately 2.4%. The sequenced sample consisted of peripheral blood. All receptors derive from an older woman with acute or convalescent COVID-19. Both conserved end residues are trimmed from each CDR3.

TRBJ2-5	13	TRBV28	ASSFDNRNQETQY
TRBJ2-2	13	TRBV15	ATSSHDRVPGELF
TRBJ2-7	14	TRBV25-1	ASSDEATQGTREQY
TRBJ1-1	14	TRBV4-2	ASSQDTGGSNTEAF
TRBJ1-2	13	TRBV5-1	ASSLVVGQGNGYT
TRBJ1-3	15	TRBV11-2	ASSPRDRGLSGNTIY
TRBJ1-1	12	TRBV7-9	ASSPHRENTEAF
TRBJ2-2	13	TRBV29-1	SVVVQRGISGELF
TRBJ2-6	16	TRBV4-2	ASSLTRSRGGGANVLT
TRBJ1-5	15	TRBV5-5	ASSLELGTPSNQPQH
TRBJ2-7	13	TRBV19	ASSTGTGWQYEQY
TRBJ1-2	13	TRBV6-5	ASRKGTGSSYGYT
TRBJ1-6	13	TRBV11-2	ASSQLGQGNSPLH
TRBJ1-6	12	TRBV6-5	ASSFGGRNSPLH
TRBJ1-1	11	TRBV7-9	ASSPSGGTEAF